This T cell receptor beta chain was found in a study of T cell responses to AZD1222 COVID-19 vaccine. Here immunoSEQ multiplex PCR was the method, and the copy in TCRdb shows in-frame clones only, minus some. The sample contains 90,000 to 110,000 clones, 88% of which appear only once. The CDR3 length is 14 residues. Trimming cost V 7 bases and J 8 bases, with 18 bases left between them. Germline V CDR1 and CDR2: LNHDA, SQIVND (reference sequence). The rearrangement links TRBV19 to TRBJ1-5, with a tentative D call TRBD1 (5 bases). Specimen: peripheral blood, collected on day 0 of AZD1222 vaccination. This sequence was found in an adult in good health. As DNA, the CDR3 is TGTGCCAGTACCATTCCGGGGGGAATCAAGCCCCAGCATTTT. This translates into CASTIPGGIKPQHF.